This T cell receptor beta chain was sequenced in a study of PD-1 blockade in classical Hodgkin lymphoma. Background on the study: Nivolumab was given intravenously to patients at 3 mg/kg every 2 weeks. Study results and limitations: Lower baseline TCR diversity marked trial partial responders and progressors. By cycle point C4D1, TCR diversity had risen significantly in CD4+ cells (but not CD8+ cells).

About this clone itself: What it binds is unknown.

Measured with immunoSEQ multiplex PCR; TCRdb has only the in-frame clones, and not every one. The sample contains several thousand clones, approximately 86% of which appear only once. Time point described: cycle 4 day 1 (C4D1), after around six weeks of nivolumab. Every patient had relapsed following autologous stem cell transplantation, and cohorts differed in brentuximab vedotin exposure. The CDR3 covers 13 residues. With 10 bases removed from V and 10 bases from J, the gap between germline ends came to 17 bases. Germline loops: CDR1 MNHEY, CDR2 SVGAGI. J is TRBJ1-6 and V is TRBV6-5; D remains unclear. This receptor was obtained from a human donor with classical Hodgkin lymphoma. This specimen was peripheral blood mononuclear cells (PBMCs), taken before the fourth cycle of nivolumab. This CDR3 reads CATGRESQSPLHF. The CDR3 region has the DNA TGTGCCACGGGGAGGGAGTCGCAGTCACCCCTCCACTTT.